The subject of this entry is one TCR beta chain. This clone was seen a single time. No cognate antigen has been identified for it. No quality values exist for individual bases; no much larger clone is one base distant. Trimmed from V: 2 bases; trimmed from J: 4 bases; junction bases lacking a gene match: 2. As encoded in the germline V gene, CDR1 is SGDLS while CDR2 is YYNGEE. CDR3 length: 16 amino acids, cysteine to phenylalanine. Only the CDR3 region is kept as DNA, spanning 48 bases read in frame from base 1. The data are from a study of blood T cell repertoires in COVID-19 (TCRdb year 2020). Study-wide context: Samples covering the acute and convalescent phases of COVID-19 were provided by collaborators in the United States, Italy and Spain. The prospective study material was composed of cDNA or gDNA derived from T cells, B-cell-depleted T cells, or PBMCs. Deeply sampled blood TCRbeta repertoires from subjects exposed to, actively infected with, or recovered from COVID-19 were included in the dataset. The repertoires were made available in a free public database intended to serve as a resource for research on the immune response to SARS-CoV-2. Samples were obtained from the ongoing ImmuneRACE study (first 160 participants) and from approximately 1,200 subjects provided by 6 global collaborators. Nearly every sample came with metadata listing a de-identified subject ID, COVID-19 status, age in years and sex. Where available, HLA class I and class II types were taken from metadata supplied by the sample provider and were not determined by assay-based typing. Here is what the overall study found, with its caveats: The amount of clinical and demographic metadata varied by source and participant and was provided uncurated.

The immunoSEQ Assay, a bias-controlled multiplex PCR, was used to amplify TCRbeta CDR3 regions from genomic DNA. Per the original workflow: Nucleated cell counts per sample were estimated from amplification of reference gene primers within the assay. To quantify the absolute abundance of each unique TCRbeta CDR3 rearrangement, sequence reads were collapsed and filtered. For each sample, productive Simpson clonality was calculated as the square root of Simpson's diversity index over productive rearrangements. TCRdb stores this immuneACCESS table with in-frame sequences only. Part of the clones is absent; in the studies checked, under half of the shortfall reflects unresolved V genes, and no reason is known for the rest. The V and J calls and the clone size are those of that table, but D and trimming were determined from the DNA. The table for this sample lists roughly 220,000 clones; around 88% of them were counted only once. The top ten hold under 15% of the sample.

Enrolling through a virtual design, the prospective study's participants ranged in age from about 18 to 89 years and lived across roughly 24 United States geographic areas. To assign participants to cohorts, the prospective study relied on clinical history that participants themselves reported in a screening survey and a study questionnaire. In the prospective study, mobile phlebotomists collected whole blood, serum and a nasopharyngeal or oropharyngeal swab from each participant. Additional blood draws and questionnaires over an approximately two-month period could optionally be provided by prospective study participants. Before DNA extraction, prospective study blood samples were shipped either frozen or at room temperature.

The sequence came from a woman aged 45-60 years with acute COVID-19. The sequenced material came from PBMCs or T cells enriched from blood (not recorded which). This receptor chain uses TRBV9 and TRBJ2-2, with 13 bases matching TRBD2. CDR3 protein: CASSVGLAGATGELFF. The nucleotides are TGTGCCAGCAGCGTTGGACTAGCGGGAGCCACCGGGGAGCTGTTTTTT.